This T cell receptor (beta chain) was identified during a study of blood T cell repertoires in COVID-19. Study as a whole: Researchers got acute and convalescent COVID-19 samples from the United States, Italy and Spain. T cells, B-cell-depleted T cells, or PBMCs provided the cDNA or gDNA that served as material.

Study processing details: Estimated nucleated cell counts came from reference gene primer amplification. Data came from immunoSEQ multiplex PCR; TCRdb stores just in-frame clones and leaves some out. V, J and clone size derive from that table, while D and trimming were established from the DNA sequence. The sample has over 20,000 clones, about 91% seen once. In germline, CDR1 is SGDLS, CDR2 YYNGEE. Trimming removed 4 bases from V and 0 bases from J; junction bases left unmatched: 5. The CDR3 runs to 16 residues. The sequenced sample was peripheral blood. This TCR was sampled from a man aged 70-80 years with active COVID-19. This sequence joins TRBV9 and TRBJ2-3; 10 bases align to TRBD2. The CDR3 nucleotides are TGTGCCAGCAGCTTCGGACTAGCGGTGAGCACAGATACGCAGTATTTT. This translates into CASSFGLAVSTDTQYF. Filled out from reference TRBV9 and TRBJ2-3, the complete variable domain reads DSGVTQTPKHLITATGQRVTLRCSPRSGDLSVYWYQQSLDQGLQFLIQYYNGEERAKGNILERFSAQQFPDLHSELNLSSLELGDSALYFCASSFGLAVSTDTQYFGPGTRLTVL.